Presented here are 8 T cell receptor delta chains from one specimen sequenced in a study of γδ T cells in repeated Plasmodium falciparum infection. TCRdb reanalysed the multiplex PCR reads with CATT. The sample lists around 49,000 delta-chain clones, roughly 1.9% occurring once. Flow sorting of PBMC yielded separate Vgamma9/Vdelta2+ and Vdelta2-negative gammadelta T cell populations for bulk repertoire analysis. Sequenced: gamma-delta T cells from blood. Receptors originate from a pool of human donors (malaria-infected and uninfected, not separated).

In regard to this clone: This sequence is one base from a far larger clone and is likely a read error. Other DNA sequences in this specimen translate into the identical CDR3. The chain uses TRDV2 and TRDJ1, with 10 nucleotides matching TRDD3. No J segment appears in TCRdb, so it was assigned here by matching the sequence to germline. The CDR3 covers 15 residues. CDR1 is GEAIGNYY, CDR2 EKD, per germline. V was pared by 1 base and J by 8 bases, with 9 bases of the junction left unmatched. Here the CDR3 reads CACDTRVLGDDKLIF. CDR3 DNA: TGTGCCTGTGACACTAGAGTACTGGGGGATGACAAACTCATCTTT.

This clone has just a few counts. The TCRdb protein, from a much larger clone, departs from this DNA's translation at residue 6, likely by read error; the protein shown derives from the DNA. This rearrangement joins TRDV1 to TRDJ1; 11 nucleotides line up with TRDD3. Since TCRdb gives no J gene, matching the DNA to germline was used here to assign it. The CDR3 is 23 amino acids. J was trimmed by 0 bases and V by 1 base; bases with no gene match: 22. CDR1 is TSWWSYY, CDR2 QGS, per germline. In DNA form, the CDR3 reads TGTGCTCTTGGGGAACCAGTTGTGCCTACCGACTGGGGGATAATTCTTGACACCGATAAACTCATCTTT. It is translated as CALGEPVVPTDWGIILDTDKLIF.

Concerning this clone itself: This is likely an artifact of a read error, given a far larger clone one base away. In the same sample, other DNA sequences code for this CDR3. There is no J gene call, but TRDV1 is given as the V gene; no check of the table's D call, TRDD3, against the DNA was made. The CDR3 extends over 16 amino acids. In germline, CDR1 is TSWWSYY, CDR2 QGS. The CDR3 protein is CALGERLRPDTDKLIF. The DNA of the CDR3 is TGTGCTCTTGGGGAACGACTCAGACCTGACACCGATAAGCTCATCTTT.

A word on this clone: TCRdb pairs this DNA with a much larger clone's protein that differs at residue 8, likely a read error; the protein shown was translated from the DNA. The genes are TRDV1 and TRDJ1; weak D call: TRDD3 (6 bases). The J gene, left out of TCRdb, was set here by checking the DNA against germline. V shed 0 bases and J shed 0 bases, with 35 bases lying between them. Germline lookup yields CDR1 TSWWSYY and CDR2 QGS. This CDR3 comprises 24 residues. CDR3 nucleotide sequence: TGTGCTCTTGGGGAACTCGGTTGTAGTATTACTTTGGGGATCAACCGATTGTACACCGATAAACTCATCTTT. Translated: CALGELGCSITLGINRLYTDKLIF.

This clone was detected only a few times. A far bigger clonotype differs at one base, so this is likely a read error. The same CDR3 arises from other DNA sequences in this sample as well. The rearrangement uses TRDV3 and TRDJ1; tentative D call: TRDD2 (7 bases). The J gene is not listed in TCRdb, so it was assigned here from a DNA match to germline. From germline, CDR1 is TVYSNPD and CDR2 GDNSRS (reference sequence). This CDR3 has 20 amino acids. V was clipped by 3 bases and J by 10 bases, with 42 bases between them. The CDR3, as DNA: TGTGCCTTGGGGGACTTCCTAGTTCGTGTTACCCGAAAGAAGCGAGGTGGACTCATCTTT. Translated: CALGDFLVRVTRKKRGGLIF. The full variable domain, in which reference TRDV3 and TRDJ1 provide the parts outside the CDR3, is CDKVTQSSPDQTVASGSEVVLLCTYDTVYSNPDLFWYRIRPDYSFQFVFYGDNSRSEGADFTQGRFSVKHILTQKAFHLVISPVRTEDSATYYCALGDFLVRVTRKKRGGLIFGKGTRVTVEP.

There are many counts of this clone. A single base is all that separates this from a far larger clone, so a read error is likely. The sample has other DNA sequences that encode this CDR3 too. In nucleotides, the CDR3 is TGCGCTCTTGGGGTAACTTTCCACGTCGTACTGAAAAGTACCGATAAACTCATCTTT. Translated, it gives CALGVTFHVVLKSTDKLIF. V gene TRDV1 combines with J gene TRDJ1, with a possible D match to TRDD3 (5 bases). TCRdb is silent on the J gene; assignment here came from matching the DNA to germline. In germline, CDR1 is TSWWSYY, CDR2 QGS. This CDR3 contains 19 residues.

This clone is labeled as medium-sized. The chain combines TRDV3 with TRDJ1; D ambiguous. Germline CDR1 reads TVYSNPD; CDR2 reads GDNSRS (reference sequence). The CDR3 covers 13 residues. Between the trimmed V and J ends, which lost 2 bases and 3 bases, there was a span of 13 bases. The CDR3 bases are TGTGCCTTTTCCCCCGGCCGGGCCGATAAACTCATCTTT. Translating it yields CAFSPGRADKLIF. The full variable domain, with the rest looked up from reference TRDV3 and TRDJ1, is CDKVTQSSPDQTVASGSEVVLLCTYDTVYSNPDLFWYRIRPDYSFQFVFYGDNSRSEGADFTQGRFSVKHILTQKAFHLVISPVRTEDSATYYCAFSPGRADKLIFGKGTRVTVEP.

Of note for this clone: The translation of this DNA and the TCRdb protein of a much larger clone differ at residue 6, probably owing to a read error; the protein shown here is translated from the DNA. J is TRDJ1 and V is TRDV1; 12 nucleotides line up with TRDD3. Per germline, CDR1 TSWWSYY and CDR2 QGS. The CDR3 is 22 residues long. V trimming: 2 bases; J trimming: 3 bases; junction bases outside the gene matches: 22. The CDR3 DNA reads TGTGCTCTTGGGGAATCCTTTTCCTCCACTGGGGGATACTATTATGGGCCCGATAAACTCATCTTT. Translation gives CALGESFSSTGGYYYGPDKLIF.